This T cell receptor (beta chain) is drawn from a study of identical twins. This clonotype appeared many times. No antigen is known for it. All donors were healthy, and all were Caucasian. Whole-study findings and limits: There were fewer insertions in abundant cord blood beta clonotypes, but memory repertoires showed no such pattern.

Trimming left V 7 bases short and J 2 bases short, with 8 bases between. The CDR3 runs to 12 residues. CDR1 SNHLY and CDR2 FYNNEI come from the germline V gene. TCRdb independently ran MiXCR on the 5' RACE reads; one entry per CDR3 protein. Among about 200,000 distinct CDR3 sequences listed, around 6.5% were seen once. These same records also appear under a second study, on T cells expressing NK-cell markers. That source notes: In a handful of donors, these clonotypes also led the CD3+CD56-NKG2C+ fraction.

The V gene is TRBV2, the J gene TRBJ1-1; D gene unclear. The clonotype comes from a woman between 18 and 29 years old in good health. The source material was CD8+ T cells sorted from blood. The CDR3 nucleotides are TGTGCCAGCATAGTCGTTAACACTGAAGCTTTCTTT. It encodes CASIVVNTEAFF.